Listed below are T cell receptor beta chains from one sample, sequenced in a study of blood T cells in healthy people across ages. Each CDR3 protein gets one entry after TCRdb re-called the 5' RACE reads with MiXCR. The sample shows about 670,000 distinct CDR3 sequences, 35% to 50% of them seen only once. The sample comprised blood. The receptors stem from an elderly man in good health. CDR3s include the opening cysteine and the closing phenylalanine or tryptophan. The D gene is left open where the match is weak. Size is omitted from some rows. Given values are once, few, many or a class for expanded clones.

clone_size	v_call	j_call	d_call	cdr3_aa	cdr3_nt
few	TRBV10-3	TRBJ2-7	TRBD2	CAISEASGRGQYF	TGTGCCATCAGTGAGGCTAGCGGGAGGGGGCAGTACTTC
few	TRBV28	TRBJ2-3	-	CASSSHAQYF	TGTGCCAGCAGTTCCCACGCGCAGTATTTT
few	TRBV6-2/TRBV6-3	TRBJ1-5	-	CASRPYQGNQPQHF	TGTGCCAGCAGGCCGTATCAAGGCAATCAGCCCCAGCATTTT
-	TRBV6-2/TRBV6-3	TRBJ1-1	-	CASSYRDSKMNTEAFF	TGTGCCAGCAGTTACCGGGACTCAAAAATGAACACTGAAGCTTTCTTT
-	TRBV12-5	TRBJ2-5	TRBD2	CASGLDLAGVGETQYF	TGTGCTAGTGGTTTGGACCTAGCGGGAGTAGGAGAGACCCAGTACTTC
-	TRBV2	TRBJ1-5	-	CASSTEGGSNQPQHF	TGTGCCAGCAGCACTGAGGGTGGTAGCAATCAGCCCCAGCATTTT
many	TRBV24-1	TRBJ2-1	TRBD2	CATAGGPNNEQFF	TGTGCCACCGCGGGAGGGCCCAACAATGAGCAGTTCTTC
once	TRBV11-2	TRBJ2-1	TRBD1	CASSSTGGQFF	TGTGCCAGCAGCTCCACAGGGGGGCAGTTCTTC
-	TRBV6-6	TRBJ2-5	-	CASIETVGNEQYF	TGTGCCAGCATCGAAACGGTTGGTAATGAGCAGTACTTC
few	TRBV20-1	TRBJ2-3	-	CSARVSFTDTQYF	TGCAGTGCTAGAGTGTCCTTCACAGATACGCAGTATTTT
many	TRBV5-1	TRBJ2-5	TRBD1	CASSISQGQLETQYF	TGCGCCAGCAGCATATCACAGGGGCAGTTGGAGACCCAGTACTTC
-	TRBV7-2	TRBJ2-1	-	CASRGRLVGEQFF	TGTGCCTCAAGGGGACGGCTTGTCGGTGAGCAGTTCTTC
few	TRBV14	TRBJ2-5	-	CASSQDRRLQQETQYF	TGTGCCAGCAGCCAAGACAGGAGACTTCAACAAGAGACCCAGTACTTC
once	TRBV5-4	TRBJ2-3	-	CASSSSTTDTQYF	TGTGCCAGCAGCTCGTCGACCACAGATACGCAGTATTTT